The clone carrying this T cell receptor (beta chain) came up a few times. A sample-barcoded 5' primer and a J-beta primer mix were used in a second PCR of roughly 6 to 11 cycles. MiXCR, applied by TCRdb to the 5' RACE reads, yields one record per CDR3 protein. Of some 850,000 distinct CDR3 sequences listed, roughly 24% were seen once; the top ten hold less than 3.5%. The source of the sample is a study of blood T cells in healthy people across ages. This CDR3 spans 15 amino acids. The germline V gene has CDR1 LNHDA and CDR2 SQIVND (reference sequence). Another study also made use of these data, one on T cells of mothers and their children.

This chain links TRBV19 with TRBJ2-1; 10 bases align to TRBD1. TRBJ2-5 explains the end of the DNA better; the J call may be wrong. The TCR comes from a boy between 10 and 17 years old in good health. Input material: blood. CDR3 DNA sequence: TGTGCCAGTAGTGATCAGACAGGGGGCATCGAGACCCAGTACTTC. This encodes CASSDQTGGIETQYF.